This T cell receptor (beta chain) was identified in a study of blood T cell repertoires in COVID-19. Sequencing was performed with immunoSEQ multiplex PCR; in TCRdb, only in-frame clones are kept and a portion is missing. In the table there are some 300,000 clones, roughly 89% of which are singletons. V lost 5 bases and J lost 7, with 23 bases in between. Germline values: CDR1 GTSNPN, CDR2 SVGIG (reference sequence). The CDR3 totals 16 residues. This chain uses TRBV30 with TRBJ1-4; D not certain. Specimen: PBMCs or T cells enriched from blood (not recorded which). The sequence derives from a woman aged 25 to 39 who had recovered from COVID-19. CDR3 amino acids: CAWGMGVGSLGEKLFF. The CDR3 region has the DNA TGTGCCTGGGGGATGGGTGTCGGGTCGCTGGGTGAAAAACTGTTTTTT.